The rows below give T cell receptor beta chains drawn from one sample of a study of blood T cell repertoires in COVID-19. Assay used: immunoSEQ multiplex PCR; TCRdb lists only in-frame clones, some missing. The data contain around 60,000 clones, 70% to 90% of them singletons. The sample was peripheral blood. These receptors were taken from a man in his 70s with acute or convalescent COVID-19. CDR3s include the opening cysteine and the closing phenylalanine or tryptophan. A D gene is named only where the DNA matches it firmly. Some rows have no size entry. The others give once, few or many, or a class for an expanded clone.

few	TRBV3-1/TRBV3-2	TRBJ2-5	NA	TGTGCCAGCCGCTTTCGACAGCGTGGAGAGACCCAGTACTTC	CASRFRQRGETQYF
NA	TRBV10-3	TRBJ2-1	TRBD1	TGTGCCATCAGTGAGGGACAGGGGGACTACAATGAGCAGTTCTTC	CAISEGQGDYNEQFF
NA	TRBV5-1	TRBJ1-4	NA	TGCGCCAGCAGCTTGGGAGGAGGGAATGAAAAACTGTTTTTT	CASSLGGGNEKLFF
NA	TRBV2	TRBJ2-1	NA	TGTGCCAGCAGTAGACAGGTTTCCTACAATGAGCAGTTCTTC	CASSRQVSYNEQFF
NA	TRBV5-1	TRBJ1-4	NA	TGCGCCAGCAGCTTGGTTTCGGGGGGATCCTTCCTGACTAATGAAAAACTGTTTTTT	CASSLVSGGSFLTNEKLFF
NA	TRBV2	TRBJ2-1	NA	TGTGCCAGCCAGGATCGCTCCTACAATGAGCAGTTCTTC	CASQDRSYNEQFF
NA	TRBV3-1/TRBV3-2	TRBJ1-1	NA	TGTGCCAGCAGCCAAGGGACCAGGGGCACTGAAGCTTTCTTT	CASSQGTRGTEAFF
NA	TRBV12-3/TRBV12-4	TRBJ1-2	NA	TGTGCCACTGCGGGGCGTGTTGGGGGCTACACCTTC	CATAGRVGGYTF
NA	TRBV28	TRBJ2-7	NA	TGTGCCAGCAGGTCTCTCAGGACAGTCCATATATCCTACGAGCAGTACTTC	CASRSLRTVHISYEQYF
NA	TRBV19	TRBJ2-1	NA	TGTGCCAGTAGGAGCGTAGCCCAGTACAATGAGCAGTTCTTC	CASRSVAQYNEQFF
NA	TRBV29-1	TRBJ2-2	TRBD1	TGCAGCGTTTATACAGGGGGGAACACCGGGGAGCTGTTTTTT	CSVYTGGNTGELFF
NA	TRBV7-2	TRBJ2-2	NA	TGTGCCAGCAGCCAAACGGGGGGCCCTTACACCGGGGAGCTGTTTTTT	CASSQTGGPYTGELFF
once	TRBV2	TRBJ1-6	TRBD1	TGTGCCAGCGGACTAACAGGGGGGGAAAATTCACCCCTCCACTTT	CASGLTGGENSPLHF
NA	TRBV3-1/TRBV3-2	TRBJ1-4	TRBD1	TGTGCCAGCAGTGCGGTAGGACAGGGTAGTGAAAAACTGTTTTTT	CASSAVGQGSEKLFF
NA	TRBV6-6	TRBJ2-3	TRBD2	TGTGCCAGCATTTCTAGCGGGGGGGCAGATACGCAGTATTTT	CASISSGGADTQYF
NA	TRBV11-2	TRBJ2-2	NA	TGTGCCAGCAGCTCCGACAGAACCGGGGAGCTGTTTTTT	CASSSDRTGELFF
NA	TRBV10-1	TRBJ2-2	NA	TGCGCCAGCAGTGGGATCGTGACTCCGAACACCGGGGAGCTGTTTTTT	CASSGIVTPNTGELFF
NA	TRBV25-1	TRBJ1-2	NA	TGTGCCAGCAGTGACCCGGGGAATGGCGGCTACACCTTC	CASSDPGNGGYTF
NA	TRBV7-9	TRBJ1-2	NA	TGTGCCAGCAGCTCCCGGGACACCTCTAACTATGGCTACACCTTC	CASSSRDTSNYGYTF
few	TRBV5-6	TRBJ1-2	TRBD1	TGTGCCAGCAGCTTGGTAGAAGAGGGGGCGGGTGGCTACACCTTC	CASSLVEEGAGGYTF
NA	TRBV2	TRBJ2-7	TRBD1	TGTGCCAGCAGGGGGACAGTTAGCAGCGAGCAGTACTTC	CASRGTVSSEQYF
NA	TRBV15	TRBJ2-5	NA	TGTGCCACCGGTAGAGGGGCCCTTACAGAGACCCAGTACTTC	CATGRGALTETQYF
NA	TRBV18	TRBJ1-1	NA	TGTGCCAGCTCACCGAGCAGGGAACAAACGAACACTGAAGCTTTCTTT	CASSPSREQTNTEAFF
NA	TRBV5-1	TRBJ2-3	TRBD2	TGCGCCAGCAGCGGCGGGGGGGTCCGCACAGATACGCAGTATTTT	CASSGGGVRTDTQYF
NA	TRBV14	TRBJ2-7	NA	TGTGCCAGCAGCCAAGGGATCGGGATCTCCTACGAGCAGTACTTC	CASSQGIGISYEQYF
few	TRBV19	TRBJ1-2	NA	TGTGCCAGTAGTATCGTGGGCGGGAGCCCCGTCGGCTACACCTTC	CASSIVGGSPVGYTF
few	TRBV11-2	TRBJ1-6	NA	TGTGCCAGCAGCTTAAATGGGGGCTACTCACCCCTCCACTTT	CASSLNGGYSPLHF
NA	TRBV5-4	TRBJ2-7	TRBD2	TGTGCCAGCAGCCGAGGGACTAGCGGGGGCTACGAGCAGTACTTC	CASSRGTSGGYEQYF
few	TRBV10-1	TRBJ1-1	NA	TGCGCCAGCAATTTACGCTTAGACACTGAAGCTTTCTTT	CASNLRLDTEAFF
NA	TRBV5-4	TRBJ2-1	TRBD2	TGTGCCAGCAGCTCGCTAGGGAGGGGCAATGAGCAGTTCTTC	CASSSLGRGNEQFF
NA	TRBV3-1/TRBV3-2	TRBJ1-1	NA	TGTGCCAGCAGCCGCGGCAGTCCCGGAAGAGACACTGAAGCTTTCTTT	CASSRGSPGRDTEAFF
NA	TRBV10-3	TRBJ1-1	TRBD1	TGTGCCATCAGTGAGTTACAGGGGGCCGTAGGGACTGAAGCTTTCTTT	CAISELQGAVGTEAFF
once	TRBV10-3	TRBJ2-7	NA	TGTGCCATCCGCGAGTGGGGGGTTTCCTACGAGCAGTACTTC	CAIREWGVSYEQYF
NA	TRBV12-5	TRBJ2-5	TRBD1	TGTGCTAGTGGCACCTCAGGGGGTGGAATGGAGACCCAGTACTTC	CASGTSGGGMETQYF
NA	TRBV5-4	TRBJ1-4	TRBD1	TGTGCCAGCAGCTTGGACAGGGGGACTAATGAAAAACTGTTTTTT	CASSLDRGTNEKLFF
NA	TRBV4-2	TRBJ2-5	NA	TGTGCCAGCAGCCCCCTAACGTCAGGGGGGCCACAAGAGACCCAGTACTTC	CASSPLTSGGPQETQYF
NA	TRBV19	TRBJ1-2	NA	TGTGCCAGTAGTCCCCGGGGGGTCGGCGGCTACACCTTC	CASSPRGVGGYTF
NA	TRBV6-5	TRBJ2-3	NA	TGTGCCAGCACCGCCGGAGATACGCAGTATTTT	CASTAGDTQYF
NA	TRBV4-1	TRBJ2-1	NA	TGCGCCAGCAGCCAAGAAAGGGACGGGAGCTCCTACAATGAGCAGTTCTTC	CASSQERDGSSYNEQFF
NA	TRBV6-1	TRBJ1-2	NA	TGTGCCAGCAGTGAATTTGCTCAGGGAGGGAGCTATGGCTACACCTTC	CASSEFAQGGSYGYTF
NA	TRBV29-1	TRBJ1-5	NA	TGCAGCGTTGCCGGGGACACCAATAGCAATCAGCCCCAGCATTTT	CSVAGDTNSNQPQHF
NA	TRBV10-3	TRBJ2-1	NA	TGTGCCATCAGTGTTGACAGGAATGAGCAGTTCTTC	CAISVDRNEQFF
NA	TRBV27	TRBJ2-7	TRBD2	TGTGCCAGCAGTTTATCACTAATGTGGGGAGGGCTGGGCGAGCAGTACTTC	CASSLSLMWGGLGEQYF
NA	TRBV2	TRBJ1-4	NA	TGTGCCACCTTTCAGGTGATAGGTGAAAAACTGTTTTTT	CATFQVIGEKLFF
NA	TRBV3-1/TRBV3-2	TRBJ2-7	TRBD1	TGTGCCAGCAGCCAAGGCCCGAGGGGGCGCGACGAGCAGTACTTC	CASSQGPRGRDEQYF
few	TRBV12-3/TRBV12-4	TRBJ2-7	TRBD1	TGTGCCAGCAGTGCGACAGGGATCTACGAGCAGTACTTC	CASSATGIYEQYF
NA	TRBV10-1	TRBJ2-7	TRBD1	TGCGCCAGCAGTGAACAACCGGGACAGGGGCCTGGTGGGGAGCAGTACTTC	CASSEQPGQGPGGEQYF
NA	TRBV5-1	TRBJ1-3	NA	TGCGCCAGCAGCTTGGGGAGCTCTGGAAACACCATATATTTT	CASSLGSSGNTIYF
NA	TRBV27	TRBJ2-2	NA	TGTGCCAGCCGACACAGGATTACCGGGGAGCTGTTTTTT	CASRHRITGELFF
NA	TRBV5-1	TRBJ1-1	TRBD1	TGCGCCAGCAGCCTAACCGGGACAGCCCTTAACACTGAAGCTTTCTTT	CASSLTGTALNTEAFF
NA	TRBV11-1	TRBJ1-3	NA	TGTGCCAGCAGCAGAAGCAGGGGACCAGGAAACACCATATATTTT	CASSRSRGPGNTIYF
NA	TRBV21-1	TRBJ1-3	NA	TGTGCCAGCAGCAAAGGCTGGGACAGGGGGCTTGGAAACACCATATATTTT	CASSKGWDRGLGNTIYF
NA	TRBV2	TRBJ2-1	TRBD2	TGTGCCAGCAGAATCCCGACTAGCGGGGGGGCGAGCTCCTACAATGAGCAGTTCTTC	CASRIPTSGGASSYNEQFF
NA	TRBV19	TRBJ1-3	NA	TGTGCCAGTAGGGCATCTGGAAACACCATATATTTT	CASRASGNTIYF
NA	TRBV10-3	TRBJ2-3	NA	TGTGCCACGGCGGGGAGGGGGGACCTCAGCACAGATACGCAGTATTTT	CATAGRGDLSTDTQYF
NA	TRBV6-5	TRBJ1-1	TRBD1	TGTGCCAGCAGCCGAGGACAGGGTCGGGCTGAAGCTTTCTTT	CASSRGQGRAEAFF
NA	TRBV18	TRBJ2-7	NA	TGTGCCAGCTCACCCACCCCACAGGGAAGCGAGCAGTACTTC	CASSPTPQGSEQYF
NA	TRBV2	TRBJ1-2	TRBD1	TGTGCCAGCAGCGGACAGGGTCATGGCTACACCTTC	CASSGQGHGYTF
once	TRBV10-2	TRBJ2-7	NA	TGCGCCAGCAGGAGTAGGACAGACGCCTACGAGCAGTACTTC	CASRSRTDAYEQYF